Ten or more counts support the clone carrying this T cell receptor (beta chain). Antigen unknown. The investigators amplified TCR beta CDR3 regions from RNA transcripts. First-round RT-PCR of the TCR CDR3 relied on the HTBI primer set. Via MiXCR, TCRdb re-called the multiplex PCR reads, giving one row per CDR3 protein. The table lists hundreds of thousands of distinct CDR3 sequences, 11% to 15% of them singletons. Germline V CDR1 and CDR2: SGHAT, FQNNGV. The CDR3 spans 15 residues. The V and J ends lost 3 bases and 0 bases respectively, with 12 bases between them. The data belong to a study of T cells in Graves' hyperthyroidism and ophthalmopathy. General observations from the study: Most expanded thyroid clonotypes above 0.001 recurred in blood.

Patients were aged 18 to 65, had disease duration under 2 months, and had newly diagnosed hyperthyroidism. Fresh 10 ml peripheral blood yielded PBMCs. V and J are TRBV11-2 and TRBJ2-7; no reliable D call. The sample consisted of blood. The source is a woman aged 18 to 35 with Graves' hyperthyroidism. CDR3 DNA sequence: TGTGCCAGCAGCTTTATTGCGGAGAGCTCCTACGAGCAGTACTTC. Translated, it gives CASSFIAESSYEQYF.